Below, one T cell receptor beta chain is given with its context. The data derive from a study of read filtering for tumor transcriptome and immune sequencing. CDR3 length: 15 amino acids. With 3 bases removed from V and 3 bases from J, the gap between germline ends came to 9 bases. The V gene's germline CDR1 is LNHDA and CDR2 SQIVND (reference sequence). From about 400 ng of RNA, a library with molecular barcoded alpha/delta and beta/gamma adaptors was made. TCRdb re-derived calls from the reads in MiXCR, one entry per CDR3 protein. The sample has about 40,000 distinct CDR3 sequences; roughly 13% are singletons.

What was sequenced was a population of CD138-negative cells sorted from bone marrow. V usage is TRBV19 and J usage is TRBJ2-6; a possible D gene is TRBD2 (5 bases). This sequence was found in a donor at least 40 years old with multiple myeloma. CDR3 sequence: CASSIGGGGANVLTF. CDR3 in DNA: TGTGCCAGTAGTATCGGTGGAGGTGGGGCCAACGTCCTGACTTTC.